This T cell receptor (beta chain) comes out of a study of CD4+ T cells in melanoma. Study outcomes and limitations: A reported correlation linked neoantigen-specific CD4+ T cells to CD8+, macrophage and B cell function. Neoantigen-specific CD4+ T cells in melanoma reportedly had diverse differentiation states.

Of note for this clone: No antigen is known for it.

Profiled with immunoSEQ multiplex PCR; TCRdb holds only in-frame clones, not every one. The sample consists of about 50,000 clones, 75% to 90% of them appearing once. Germline V gene sequence: CDR1 GTSNPN, CDR2 SVGIG (reference sequence). The V end was cut by 0 bases, the J end by 0 bases, with 6 bases between. The CDR3 totals 13 residues. The clonotype originates from a human donor with melanoma. Sequenced sample: peripheral blood. This rearrangement joins TRBV30 to TRBJ2-7; D not certain. CDR3 nucleotide sequence: TGTGCCTGGAGTGTAGGGAACTCCTACGAGCAGTACTTC. It yields the protein CAWSVGNSYEQYF.